This T cell receptor (beta chain) stems from a study of blood T cell repertoires in COVID-19. Study in general: Samples representing acute and convalescent COVID-19 were sourced from the United States, Italy and Spain. Nucleic acid was either cDNA or gDNA, and it came from T cells, B-cell-depleted T cells, or PBMCs.

In the source study's methods: Nucleated cell counts were estimated from reference gene primer amplification. TCRdb's table, derived via immunoSEQ multiplex PCR, lists solely in-frame clones and lacks some. V, J and clone size are those of that table, while D and trimming were read from the DNA. The sample lists roughly 320,000 clones; more than 80% were seen once. Seattle's cohort entered during active infection and was followed longitudinally. The CDR3 runs to 16 residues. In germline, CDR1 is LNHDA, CDR2 SQIVND (reference sequence). V dropped 4 bases and J dropped 5 bases, with 17 bases sitting between them.

This receptor was obtained from a woman in her forties or fifties with COVID-19, enrolled during active disease. This chain uses TRBV19 with TRBJ1-4, with TRBD1 as a possible D gene (6 bases). Sequencing input: peripheral blood. The CDR3 loop reads CASSTQTGPGNEKLFF. In DNA, the CDR3 is TGTGCCAGTAGTACCCAGACAGGCCCCGGGAATGAAAAACTGTTTTTT.